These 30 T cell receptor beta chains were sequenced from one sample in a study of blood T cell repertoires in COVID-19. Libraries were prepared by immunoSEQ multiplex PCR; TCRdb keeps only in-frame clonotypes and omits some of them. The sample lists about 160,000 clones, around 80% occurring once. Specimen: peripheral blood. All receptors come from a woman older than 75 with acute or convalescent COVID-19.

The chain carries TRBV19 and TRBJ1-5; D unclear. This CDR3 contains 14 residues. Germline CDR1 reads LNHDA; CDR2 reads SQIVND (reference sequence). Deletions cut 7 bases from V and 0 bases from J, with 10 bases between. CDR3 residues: CASNGGHSNQPQHF. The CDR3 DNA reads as TGTGCCAGTAACGGAGGCCATAGCAATCAGCCCCAGCATTTT.

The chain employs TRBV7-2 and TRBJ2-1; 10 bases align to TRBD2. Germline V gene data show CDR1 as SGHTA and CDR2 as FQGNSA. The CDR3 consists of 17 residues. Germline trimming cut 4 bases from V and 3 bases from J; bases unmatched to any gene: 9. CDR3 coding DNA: TGTGCCAGCAGCTCAGGACTCGGACTAGCGGACTACAATGAGCAGTTCTTC. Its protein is CASSSGLGLADYNEQFF. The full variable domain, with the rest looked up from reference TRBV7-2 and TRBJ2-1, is GAGVSQSPSNKVTEKGKDVELRCDPISGHTALYWYRQSLGQGLEFLIYFQGNSAPDKSGLPSDRFSAERTGGSVSTLTIQRTQQEDSAVYLCASSSGLGLADYNEQFFGPGTRLTVL.

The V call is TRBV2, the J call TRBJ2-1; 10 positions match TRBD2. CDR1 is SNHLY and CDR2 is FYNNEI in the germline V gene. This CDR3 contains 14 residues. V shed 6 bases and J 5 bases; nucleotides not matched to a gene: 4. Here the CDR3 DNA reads TGTGCCAGCAGGAAGCGGGGGGGCGACAATGAGCAGTTCTTC. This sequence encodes CASRKRGGDNEQFF.

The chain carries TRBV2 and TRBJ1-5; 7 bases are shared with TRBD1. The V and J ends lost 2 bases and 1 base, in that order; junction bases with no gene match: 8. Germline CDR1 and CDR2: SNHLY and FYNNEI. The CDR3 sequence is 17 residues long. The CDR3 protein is CASSEKATGTSNQPQHF. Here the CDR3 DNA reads TGTGCCAGCAGTGAAAAGGCGACAGGGACCAGCAATCAGCCCCAGCATTTT.

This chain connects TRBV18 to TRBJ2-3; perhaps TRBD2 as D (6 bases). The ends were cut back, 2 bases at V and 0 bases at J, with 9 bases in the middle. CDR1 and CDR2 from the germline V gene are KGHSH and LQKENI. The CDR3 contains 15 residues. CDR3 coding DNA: TGTGCCAGCTCACCATTTGGGACTAGCACAGATACGCAGTATTTT. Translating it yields CASSPFGTSTDTQYF.

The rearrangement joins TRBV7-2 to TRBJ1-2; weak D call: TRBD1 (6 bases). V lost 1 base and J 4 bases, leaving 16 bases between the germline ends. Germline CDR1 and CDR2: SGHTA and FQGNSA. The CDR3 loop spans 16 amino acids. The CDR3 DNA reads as TGTGCCAGCAGCTTAGGAGTCGTGACAGGCGTCTATGGCTACACCTTC. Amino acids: CASSLGVVTGVYGYTF.

CDR3 residues: CASSVSGNRGEQYF. The CDR3 DNA reads as TGTGCCAGCAGCGTATCGGGTAATAGGGGGGAGCAGTACTTC. The V call is TRBV9, the J call TRBJ2-7; D might be TRBD1 (6 bases). The CDR3 covers 14 residues. V was shortened by 1 base and J by 7 bases, with 15 bases between the two germline ends. Germline V gene data show CDR1 as SGDLS and CDR2 as YYNGEE. Based on the CDR3 plus reference TRBV9 and TRBJ2-7, the full variable domain is DSGVTQTPKHLITATGQRVTLRCSPRSGDLSVYWYQQSLDQGLQFLIQYYNGEERAKGNILERFSAQQFPDLHSELNLSSLELGDSALYFCASSVSGNRGEQYFGPGTRLTVT.

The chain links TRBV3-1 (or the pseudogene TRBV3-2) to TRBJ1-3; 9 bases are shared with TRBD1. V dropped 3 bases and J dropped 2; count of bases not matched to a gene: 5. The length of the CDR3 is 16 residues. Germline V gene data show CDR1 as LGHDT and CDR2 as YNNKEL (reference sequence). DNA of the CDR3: TGTGCCAGCAGCCACCTTGGACAGGGGACTGGAAACACCATATATTTT. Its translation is CASSHLGQGTGNTIYF.

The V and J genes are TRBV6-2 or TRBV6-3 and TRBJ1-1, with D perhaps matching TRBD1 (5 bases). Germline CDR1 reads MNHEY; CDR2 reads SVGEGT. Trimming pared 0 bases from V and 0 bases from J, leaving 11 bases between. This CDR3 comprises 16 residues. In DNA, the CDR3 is TGTGCCAGCAGTTACTCGTCCGACAGTTTGAACACTGAAGCTTTCTTT. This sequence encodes CASSYSSDSLNTEAFF.

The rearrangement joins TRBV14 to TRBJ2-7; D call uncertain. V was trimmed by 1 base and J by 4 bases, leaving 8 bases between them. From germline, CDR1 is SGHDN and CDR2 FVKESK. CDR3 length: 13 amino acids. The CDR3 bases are TGTGCCAGCAGCCAAGGCCTAGTGTACGAGCAGTACTTC. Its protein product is CASSQGLVYEQYF.

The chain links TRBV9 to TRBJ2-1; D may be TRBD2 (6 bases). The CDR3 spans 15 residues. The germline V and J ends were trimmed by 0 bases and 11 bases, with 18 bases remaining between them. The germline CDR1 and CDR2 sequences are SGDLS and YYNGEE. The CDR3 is CASSVGGVIGSQQFF. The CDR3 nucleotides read TGTGCCAGCAGCGTAGGCGGGGTCATCGGCAGTCAGCAGTTCTTC.

The CDR3 spells CASSYGAGKTEAFF. For the CDR3, the DNA is TGTGCCAGCAGTTACGGGGCAGGGAAAACTGAAGCTTTCTTT. V gene TRBV6-6 combines with J gene TRBJ1-1; perhaps TRBD1 as D (5 bases). Germline assignment: CDR1 MNHNY and CDR2 SVGAGI (reference sequence). The CDR3 extends over 14 amino acids. Trimming pared 2 bases from V and 5 bases from J, leaving 12 bases between.

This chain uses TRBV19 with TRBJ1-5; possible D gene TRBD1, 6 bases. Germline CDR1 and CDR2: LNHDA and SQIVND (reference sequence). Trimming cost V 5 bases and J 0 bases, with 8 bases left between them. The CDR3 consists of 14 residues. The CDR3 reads CASSVQGSNQPQHF. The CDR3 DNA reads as TGTGCCAGTAGTGTACAGGGTAGCAATCAGCCCCAGCATTTT.

This chain's CDR3 is CAILPGATSNYGYTF. In DNA, the CDR3 is TGTGCCATCCTCCCAGGGGCGACGAGCAACTATGGCTACACCTTC. The J gene is TRBJ1-2, the V gene TRBV10-3; D may be TRBD1 (6 bases). From germline, CDR1 is ENHRY and CDR2 SYGVKD. The ends were cut back, 8 bases at V and 2 bases at J, with 18 bases in the middle. The CDR3 sequence is 15 residues long.

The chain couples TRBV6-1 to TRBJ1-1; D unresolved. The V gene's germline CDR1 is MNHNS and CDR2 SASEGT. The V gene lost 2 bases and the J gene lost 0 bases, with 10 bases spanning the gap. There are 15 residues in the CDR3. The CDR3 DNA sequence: TGTGCCAGCAGTGAACAGGCCAGGTTGAACACTGAAGCTTTCTTT. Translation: CASSEQARLNTEAFF.

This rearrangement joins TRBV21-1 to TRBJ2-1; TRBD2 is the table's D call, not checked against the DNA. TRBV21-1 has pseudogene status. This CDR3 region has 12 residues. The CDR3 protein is CARPGVNNEQFF. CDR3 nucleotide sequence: TGTGCCAGACCCGGGGTCAACAATGAGCAGTTCTTC.

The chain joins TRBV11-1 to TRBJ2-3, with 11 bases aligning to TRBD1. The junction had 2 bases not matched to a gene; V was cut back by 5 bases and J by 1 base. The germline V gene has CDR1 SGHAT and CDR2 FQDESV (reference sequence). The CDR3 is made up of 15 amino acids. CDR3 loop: CASSAGQGGTDTQYF. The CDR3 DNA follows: TGTGCCAGCAGCGCGGGACAGGGGGGCACAGATACGCAGTATTTT.

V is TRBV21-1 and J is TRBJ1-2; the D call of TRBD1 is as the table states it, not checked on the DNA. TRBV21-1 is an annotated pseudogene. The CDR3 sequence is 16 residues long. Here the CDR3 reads CASSKDPDRMFYGYTF. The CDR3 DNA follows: TGTGCCAGCAGCAAAGACCCGGACAGGATGTTCTATGGCTACACCTTC.

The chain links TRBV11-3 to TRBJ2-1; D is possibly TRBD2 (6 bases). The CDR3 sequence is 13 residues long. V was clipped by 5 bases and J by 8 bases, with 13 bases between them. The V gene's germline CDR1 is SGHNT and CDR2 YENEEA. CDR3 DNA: TGTGCCAGCAGCCCCGGAGGGGATCATGAGCAGTTCTTC. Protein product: CASSPGGDHEQFF.

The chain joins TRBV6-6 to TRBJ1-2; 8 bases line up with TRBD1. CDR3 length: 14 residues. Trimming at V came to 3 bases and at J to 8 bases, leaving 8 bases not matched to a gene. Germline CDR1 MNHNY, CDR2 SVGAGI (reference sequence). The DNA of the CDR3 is TGTGCCAGCAGTTATCCCGGGACAGGTGGAGGCTACACCTTC. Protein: CASSYPGTGGGYTF.

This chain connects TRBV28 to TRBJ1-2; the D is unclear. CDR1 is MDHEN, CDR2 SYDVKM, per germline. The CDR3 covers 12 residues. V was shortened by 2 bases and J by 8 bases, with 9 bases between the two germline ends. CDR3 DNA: TGTGCCAGCAGTTTAACGGCAGGAGGCTACACCTTC. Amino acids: CASSLTAGGYTF.

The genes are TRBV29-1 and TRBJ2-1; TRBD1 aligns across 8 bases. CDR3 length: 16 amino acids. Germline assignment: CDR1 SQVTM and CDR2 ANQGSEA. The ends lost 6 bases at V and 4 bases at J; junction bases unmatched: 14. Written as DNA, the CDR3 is TGCAGCGTACCTATAGAGGACAGGGCCTTTTACAATGAGCAGTTCTTC. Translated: CSVPIEDRAFYNEQFF.

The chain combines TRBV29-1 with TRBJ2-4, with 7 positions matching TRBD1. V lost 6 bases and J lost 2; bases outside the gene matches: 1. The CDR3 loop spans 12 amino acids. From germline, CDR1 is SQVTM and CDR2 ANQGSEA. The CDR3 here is CSVTGSKNIQYF. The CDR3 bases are TGCAGCGTGACAGGGTCCAAAAACATTCAGTACTTC.

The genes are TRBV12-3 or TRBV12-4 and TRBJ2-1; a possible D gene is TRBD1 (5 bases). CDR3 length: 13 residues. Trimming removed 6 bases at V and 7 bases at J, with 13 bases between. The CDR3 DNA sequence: TGTGCCAGCAGCTCGGCAGGGTTGAATGAGCAGTTCTTC. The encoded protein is CASSSAGLNEQFF.

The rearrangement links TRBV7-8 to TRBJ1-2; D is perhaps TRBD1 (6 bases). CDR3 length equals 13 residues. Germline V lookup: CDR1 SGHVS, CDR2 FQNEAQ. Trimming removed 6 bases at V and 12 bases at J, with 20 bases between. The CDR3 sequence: CASRRNPTGRDTF. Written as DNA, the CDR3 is TGTGCCAGCAGACGCAACCCAACAGGGCGAGACACCTTC.

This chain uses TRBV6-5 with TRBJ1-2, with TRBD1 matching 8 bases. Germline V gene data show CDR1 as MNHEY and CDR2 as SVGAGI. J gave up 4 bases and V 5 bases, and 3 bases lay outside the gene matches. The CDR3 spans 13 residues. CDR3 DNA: TGTGCCAGCAGTCAGGGACAGGCCTATGGCTACACCTTC. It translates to CASSQGQAYGYTF.

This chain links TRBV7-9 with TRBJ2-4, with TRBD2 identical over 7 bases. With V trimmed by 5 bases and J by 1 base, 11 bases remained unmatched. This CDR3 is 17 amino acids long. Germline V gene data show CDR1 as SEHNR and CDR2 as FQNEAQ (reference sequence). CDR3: CASSPYLSGGAKNIQYF. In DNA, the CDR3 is TGTGCCAGCAGCCCCTATCTATCGGGGGGTGCCAAAAACATTCAGTACTTC.

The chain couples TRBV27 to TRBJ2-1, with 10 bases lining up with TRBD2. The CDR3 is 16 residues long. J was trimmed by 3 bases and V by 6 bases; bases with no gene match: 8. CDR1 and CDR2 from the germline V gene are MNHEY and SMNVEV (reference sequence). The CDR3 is CASSPLAGAGYNEQFF. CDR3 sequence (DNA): TGTGCCAGCAGCCCCCTAGCGGGAGCGGGCTACAATGAGCAGTTCTTC.

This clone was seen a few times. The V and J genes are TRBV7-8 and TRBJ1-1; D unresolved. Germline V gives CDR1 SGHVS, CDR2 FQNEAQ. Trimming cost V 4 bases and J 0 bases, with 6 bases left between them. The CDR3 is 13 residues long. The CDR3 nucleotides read TGTGCCAGCAGCTATGAGATGAACACTGAAGCTTTCTTT. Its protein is CASSYEMNTEAFF.

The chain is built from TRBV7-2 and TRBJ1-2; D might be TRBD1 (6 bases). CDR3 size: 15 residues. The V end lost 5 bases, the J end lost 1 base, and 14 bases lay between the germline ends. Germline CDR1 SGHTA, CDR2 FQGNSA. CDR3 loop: CASSPTQGFNYGYTF. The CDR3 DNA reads TGTGCCAGCAGCCCCACACAGGGCTTTAACTATGGCTACACCTTC.